One T cell receptor (beta chain) is described in this entry. The CDR3 totals 13 residues. CDR1 and CDR2 from the germline V gene are SGHTA and FQGTGA. The V end was cut by 1 base, the J end by 8 bases, with 9 bases between. In the source study's methods: From reference gene primer amplification, estimates of nucleated cell counts were derived. Clones were sequenced by immunoSEQ multiplex PCR, and TCRdb holds only the in-frame ones, with some missing. The D gene and trimming were derived from the DNA, and the V and J assignments and clone size from that table. The sample includes about 210,000 clones, about 91% seen only once; the top ten take under 1.5%. The data are from a study of blood T cell repertoires in COVID-19. Study at large: Acute and convalescent COVID-19 specimens originated in the United States, Italy and Spain. PBMCs, B-cell-depleted T cells, or T cells were the source of the cDNA or gDNA that made up the material.

This clonotype originated in a man in his thirties or forties with acute or convalescent COVID-19. This chain joins TRBV7-3 and TRBJ2-1; D not certain. The source material was peripheral blood. The CDR3 region is CASSLIDSHEQFF. The CDR3, as DNA: TGTGCCAGCAGCTTAATTGATAGCCATGAGCAGTTCTTC.